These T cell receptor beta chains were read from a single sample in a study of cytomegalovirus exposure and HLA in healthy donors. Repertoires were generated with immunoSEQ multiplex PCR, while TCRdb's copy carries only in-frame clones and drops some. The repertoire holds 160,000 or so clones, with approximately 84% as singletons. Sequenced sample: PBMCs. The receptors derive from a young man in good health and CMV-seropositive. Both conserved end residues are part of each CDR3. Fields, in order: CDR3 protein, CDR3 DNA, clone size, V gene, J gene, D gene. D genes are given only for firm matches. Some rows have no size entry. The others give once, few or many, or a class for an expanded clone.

CDR3aa: CASSVDSIMNTEAFF
CDR3nt: TGTGCCAGCAGCGTGGACAGCATAATGAACACTGAAGCTTTCTTT
abundance: -
v_gene: TRBV9
j_gene: TRBJ1-1
d_gene: -

CDR3aa: CASSLLSGVNYGYTF
CDR3nt: TGTGCCAGCAGCTTATTATCAGGGGTGAACTATGGCTACACCTTC
abundance: -
v_gene: TRBV7-2
j_gene: TRBJ1-2
d_gene: -

CDR3aa: CASSGDQGLAGAYNEQFF
CDR3nt: TGTGCCAGCAGCGGGGACCAGGGACTAGCGGGAGCCTACAATGAGCAGTTCTTC
abundance: -
v_gene: TRBV5-6
j_gene: TRBJ2-1
d_gene: TRBD2

CDR3aa: CASTTPGQGIYEQYF
CDR3nt: TGTGCCAGCACCACTCCGGGACAGGGTATCTACGAGCAGTACTTC
abundance: -
v_gene: TRBV28
j_gene: TRBJ2-7
d_gene: TRBD1

CDR3aa: CASSPALVANTGELFF
CDR3nt: TGTGCCAGCTCACCCGCGCTAGTCGCGAACACCGGGGAGCTGTTTTTT
abundance: -
v_gene: TRBV18
j_gene: TRBJ2-2
d_gene: -

CDR3aa: CASSQRTAVNTEAFF
CDR3nt: TGCGCCAGCAGCCAACGGACAGCCGTGAACACTGAAGCTTTCTTT
abundance: -
v_gene: TRBV4-1
j_gene: TRBJ1-1
d_gene: -

CDR3aa: CASSPRGSKNTEAFF
CDR3nt: TGTGCCAGCAGCCCCAGGGGCAGTAAGAACACTGAAGCTTTCTTT
abundance: -
v_gene: TRBV9
j_gene: TRBJ1-1
d_gene: -

CDR3aa: CSVPWGDRPLNEQFF
CDR3nt: TGCAGCGTCCCATGGGGGGACAGGCCTTTGAATGAGCAGTTCTTC
abundance: once
v_gene: TRBV29-1
j_gene: TRBJ2-1
d_gene: TRBD1

CDR3aa: CASSVGLVSGEQYF
CDR3nt: TGTGCCAGCAGCGTAGGTCTCGTTTCGGGGGAGCAGTACTTC
abundance: -
v_gene: TRBV9
j_gene: TRBJ2-7
d_gene: -

CDR3aa: CASSDFRDRGEDEQFF
CDR3nt: TGTGCCAGCAGTGATTTCCGGGACAGGGGCGAGGATGAGCAGTTCTTC
abundance: -
v_gene: TRBV6-1
j_gene: TRBJ2-1
d_gene: TRBD1

CDR3aa: CACSVPGQGAPHGYTF
CDR3nt: TGCGCCTGTTCCGTACCGGGACAGGGGGCGCCCCATGGCTACACCTTC
abundance: -
v_gene: TRBV10-1
j_gene: TRBJ1-2
d_gene: TRBD1

CDR3aa: CASRIRVSEKLFF
CDR3nt: TGTGCCAGCAGGATTCGAGTGAGTGAAAAACTGTTTTTT
abundance: -
v_gene: TRBV6-6
j_gene: TRBJ1-4
d_gene: -

CDR3aa: CAWSASVETQYF
CDR3nt: TGTGCCTGGAGTGCTTCAGTGGAGACCCAGTACTTC
abundance: -
v_gene: TRBV30
j_gene: TRBJ2-5
d_gene: -

CDR3aa: CAWSVPPQGTKGYTF
CDR3nt: TGTGCCTGGAGTGTACCTCCCCAGGGAACGAAGGGCTACACCTTC
abundance: -
v_gene: TRBV30
j_gene: TRBJ1-2
d_gene: -

CDR3aa: CASSLDTTGVGGQFF
CDR3nt: TGTGCCAGCAGCTTAGACACTACAGGCGTCGGGGGGCAGTTCTTC
abundance: once
v_gene: TRBV11-2
j_gene: TRBJ2-1
d_gene: -

CDR3aa: CASRIEGGTEAFF
CDR3nt: TGTGCCAGCAGGATAGAGGGAGGGACTGAAGCTTTCTTT
abundance: -
v_gene: TRBV2
j_gene: TRBJ1-1
d_gene: -

CDR3aa: CAGPLWADYLNSPLHF
CDR3nt: TGTGCCGGACCTCTATGGGCGGACTACTTAAATTCACCCCTCCACTTT
abundance: once
v_gene: TRBV6-4
j_gene: TRBJ1-6
d_gene: -

CDR3aa: CASTKQGPYNEQFF
CDR3nt: TGTGCCAGCACCAAACAGGGCCCCTACAATGAGCAGTTCTTC
abundance: once
v_gene: TRBV28
j_gene: TRBJ2-1
d_gene: -

CDR3aa: CASTVGGPGWRFNTEAFF
CDR3nt: TGTGCCAGTACGGTGGGAGGCCCCGGGTGGAGGTTTAACACTGAAGCTTTCTTT
abundance: -
v_gene: TRBV19
j_gene: TRBJ1-1
d_gene: -

CDR3aa: CASSATSGRAYNEQFF
CDR3nt: TGTGCCAGCAGCGCCACTAGCGGGAGGGCTTACAATGAGCAGTTCTTC
abundance: -
v_gene: TRBV21-1
j_gene: TRBJ2-1
d_gene: -

CDR3aa: CASSPLGGNYGYTF
CDR3nt: TGTGCCAGCAGCCCCCTCGGCGGGAACTATGGCTACACCTTC
abundance: -
v_gene: TRBV9
j_gene: TRBJ1-2
d_gene: -

CDR3aa: CASSQSPGNTEAFF
CDR3nt: TGCGCCAGCTCCCAATCCCCAGGGAACACTGAAGCTTTCTTT
abundance: -
v_gene: TRBV5-1
j_gene: TRBJ1-1
d_gene: -

CDR3aa: CASSFDRGNQPQHF
CDR3nt: TGTGCCAGCAGTTTTGACAGGGGCAATCAGCCCCAGCATTTT
abundance: -
v_gene: TRBV6-6
j_gene: TRBJ1-5
d_gene: TRBD1

CDR3aa: CASSQGDRDVDSYEQYF
CDR3nt: TGCGCCAGCAGCCAGGGGGACAGGGACGTGGATAGCTACGAGCAGTACTTC
abundance: -
v_gene: TRBV4-1
j_gene: TRBJ2-7
d_gene: TRBD1

CDR3aa: CASSVAISGDEKLFF
CDR3nt: TGTGCCAGCAGCGTAGCGATTTCGGGGGATGAAAAACTGTTTTTT
abundance: once
v_gene: TRBV9
j_gene: TRBJ1-4
d_gene: -

CDR3aa: CASSLAGGSYEQYF
CDR3nt: TGTGCCAGCAGCTTAGCAGGGGGCTCCTACGAGCAGTACTTC
abundance: -
v_gene: TRBV7-8
j_gene: TRBJ2-7
d_gene: -

CDR3aa: CASSPGTSGGAGTGELFF
CDR3nt: TGTGCCAGCAGCCCCGGGACTAGCGGGGGGGCAGGCACCGGGGAGCTGTTTTTT
abundance: -
v_gene: TRBV5-4
j_gene: TRBJ2-2
d_gene: TRBD2

CDR3aa: CASRVKGGLNTGELFF
CDR3nt: TGTGCCAGTAGAGTTAAAGGGGGCCTAAACACCGGGGAGCTGTTTTTT
abundance: -
v_gene: TRBV19
j_gene: TRBJ2-2
d_gene: TRBD1

CDR3aa: CASSSPGQGIAPLHF
CDR3nt: TGTGCCAGCAGCTCCCCGGGACAGGGAATAGCCCCCCTCCACTTT
abundance: many
v_gene: TRBV5-4
j_gene: TRBJ1-6
d_gene: TRBD1

CDR3aa: CASSLSIGAPKNIQYF
CDR3nt: TGTGCCAGCAGTTTATCGATAGGGGCTCCCAAAAACATTCAGTACTTC
abundance: -
v_gene: TRBV27
j_gene: TRBJ2-4
d_gene: -

CDR3aa: CASSFQGGYGYTF
CDR3nt: TGTGCCAGCAGCTTCCAGGGTGGCTATGGCTACACCTTC
abundance: -
v_gene: TRBV5-6
j_gene: TRBJ1-2
d_gene: -

CDR3aa: CASSQDRATDTQYF
CDR3nt: TGCGCCAGCAGCCAAGATAGAGCCACAGATACGCAGTATTTT
abundance: -
v_gene: TRBV4-3
j_gene: TRBJ2-3
d_gene: -

CDR3aa: CASSQEYSGGHSRTDTQYF
CDR3nt: TGCGCCAGCAGCCAAGAATACAGCGGGGGCCACTCGAGGACAGATACGCAGTATTTT
abundance: once
v_gene: TRBV4-3
j_gene: TRBJ2-3
d_gene: TRBD2

CDR3aa: CASSLPGDQETQYF
CDR3nt: TGTGCCAGCAGCTTGCCAGGGGACCAAGAGACCCAGTACTTC
abundance: -
v_gene: TRBV7-2
j_gene: TRBJ2-5
d_gene: -

CDR3aa: CASTRDSIQETQYF
CDR3nt: TGTGCCAGCACCCGGGACAGCATTCAAGAGACCCAGTACTTC
abundance: -
v_gene: TRBV11-2
j_gene: TRBJ2-5
d_gene: TRBD1

CDR3aa: CASSFISSGGYTDTQYF
CDR3nt: TGTGCCAGTAGTTTCATCTCTAGCGGGGGGTACACAGATACGCAGTATTTT
abundance: -
v_gene: TRBV19
j_gene: TRBJ2-3
d_gene: TRBD2

CDR3aa: CASSPQPRGGSTYEQYF
CDR3nt: TGTGCCAGCTCACCGCAACCTCGCGGGGGTTCTACCTACGAGCAGTACTTC
abundance: -
v_gene: TRBV18
j_gene: TRBJ2-7
d_gene: TRBD2

CDR3aa: CASSSSRDLRFDQYF
CDR3nt: TGTGCCAGCAGCTCCTCGCGGGATTTGAGGTTTGACCAGTACTTC
abundance: -
v_gene: TRBV7-9
j_gene: TRBJ2-5
d_gene: -

CDR3aa: CASSPVAGGLAGELFF
CDR3nt: TGCGCCAGCAGCCCGGTGGCGGGAGGGCTAGCCGGGGAGCTGTTTTTT
abundance: -
v_gene: TRBV5-1
j_gene: TRBJ2-2
d_gene: TRBD2

CDR3aa: CASSLVGGLAGTGTQYF
CDR3nt: TGTGCCAGCAGCTTAGTCGGGGGACTAGCGGGCACCGGGACCCAGTACTTC
abundance: -
v_gene: TRBV11-2
j_gene: TRBJ2-5
d_gene: TRBD2

CDR3aa: CASSLGNGGGTENTEAFF
CDR3nt: TGTGCCAGCAGCTTAGGTAATGGAGGAGGAACTGAGAACACTGAAGCTTTCTTT
abundance: -
v_gene: TRBV11-3
j_gene: TRBJ1-1
d_gene: -

CDR3aa: CASSQGREGTDTQYF
CDR3nt: TGTGCCAGCAGTCAAGGGCGGGAGGGCACAGATACGCAGTATTTT
abundance: -
v_gene: TRBV27
j_gene: TRBJ2-3
d_gene: TRBD2

CDR3aa: CASSPGTDLSYEQYF
CDR3nt: TGCGCCAGCAGCCCCGGGACAGACCTCTCCTACGAGCAGTACTTC
abundance: -
v_gene: TRBV4-1
j_gene: TRBJ2-7
d_gene: TRBD1